This T cell receptor (beta chain) emerged from a study of T cells expressing NK-cell markers. For the study at large: It was sorted CD3+CD56-NKG2C+, CD3+CD56+NKG2C- and CD3+CD56+NKG2C+ T cells that provided the TCR beta repertoires.

From the 5' RACE reads, TCRdb lists one entry per CDR3 protein and no DNA. This listing includes 440,000 or so distinct CDR3 sequences. Germline V gene lookup returns CDR1 SGDLS and CDR2 YYNGEE. The CDR3 consists of 16 residues. The source is a woman between 18 and 70 years old in good health. The chain joins TRBV9 to TRBJ2-4; TCRdb lists TRBD1, though no DNA is available to test this call. The sample consisted of blood T cells: a sorted CD56 or NKG2C T cell subset, CD4+ or CD8+ T cells, or bulk PBMC T cells (not recorded which). The CDR3 here is CASSVGGDLAKNIQYF.